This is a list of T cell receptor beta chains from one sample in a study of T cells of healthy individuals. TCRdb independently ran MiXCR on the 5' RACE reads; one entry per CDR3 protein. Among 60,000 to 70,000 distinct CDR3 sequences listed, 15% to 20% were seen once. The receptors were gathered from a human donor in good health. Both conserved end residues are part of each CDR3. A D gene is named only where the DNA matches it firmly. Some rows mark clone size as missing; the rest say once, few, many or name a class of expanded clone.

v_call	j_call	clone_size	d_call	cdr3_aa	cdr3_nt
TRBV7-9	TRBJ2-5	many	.	CASSQTRTGTQYF	TGTGCCAGCAGCCAGACTAGGACTGGGACCCAGTACTTC
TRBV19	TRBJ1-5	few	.	CASSQGTSNQPQHF	TGTGCCAGTAGTCAGGGGACAAGCAATCAGCCCCAGCATTTT
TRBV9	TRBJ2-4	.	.	CASNPTPGSDIQYF	TGTGCCAGCAACCCGACGCCGGGTTCGGACATTCAGTACTTC
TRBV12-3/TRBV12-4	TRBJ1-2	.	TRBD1	CASLSRDRGGYTF	TGTGCCAGTCTATCCCGGGACAGAGGTGGCTACACCTTC
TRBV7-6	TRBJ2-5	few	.	CASSLPYETQYF	TGTGCCAGCAGCTTACCATACGAGACCCAGTACTTC
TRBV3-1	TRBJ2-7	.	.	CASSQALVMRPSPYEQYF	TGTGCCAGCAGCCAAGCGCTAGTAATGAGGCCCTCCCCCTACGAGCAGTACTTC
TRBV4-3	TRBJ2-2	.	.	CASSQGRVRVLGELFF	TGCGCCAGCAGCCAAGGGAGGGTTCGGGTGCTCGGGGAGCTGTTTTTT
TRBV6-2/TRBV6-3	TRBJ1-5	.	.	CASNNTGTYSNQPQHF	TGTGCCAGCAACAACACAGGGACTTATAGCAATCAGCCCCAGCATTTT
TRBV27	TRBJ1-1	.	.	CASSPRGETGGTEAFF	TGTGCCAGCAGTCCCCGGGGTGAGACCGGAGGCACTGAAGCTTTCTTT
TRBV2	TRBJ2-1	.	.	CASSERVGSYNEQFF	TGTGCCAGCAGTGAGAGGGTTGGGTCCTACAATGAGCAGTTCTTC
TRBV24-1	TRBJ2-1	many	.	CATSDKVGGEQFF	TGTGCCACCAGTGACAAAGTAGGGGGTGAGCAGTTCTTC
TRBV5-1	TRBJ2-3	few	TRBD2	CASSLWSGRSTDTQYF	TGCGCCAGCAGCTTGTGGAGCGGGAGGAGCACAGATACGCAGTATTTT
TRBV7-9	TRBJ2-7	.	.	CASSAPLDSPYEQYF	TGTGCCAGCAGCGCCCCCTTGGACAGCCCCTACGAGCAGTACTTC
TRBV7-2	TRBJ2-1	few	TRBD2	CASSSPGGGFREQFF	TGTGCCAGCAGCTCCCCGGGGGGTGGATTTCGGGAGCAGTTCTTC
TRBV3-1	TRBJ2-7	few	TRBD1	CASSPGTGLPYEQYF	TGTGCCAGCAGCCCGGGGACAGGGCTTCCCTACGAGCAGTACTTC
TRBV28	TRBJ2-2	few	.	CASSLGLGGTGELFF	TGTGCCAGCAGTTTAGGGCTAGGCGGCACCGGGGAGCTGTTTTTT
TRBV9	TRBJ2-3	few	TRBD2	CASSVSGASTDTQYF	TGTGCCAGCAGCGTGAGCGGGGCTAGCACAGATACGCAGTATTTT
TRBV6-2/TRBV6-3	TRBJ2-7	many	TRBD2	CASSRSGSGYEQYF	TGTGCCAGCAGTCGGAGCGGGAGCGGCTACGAGCAGTACTTC
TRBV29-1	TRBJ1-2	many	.	CSVDPDRTNYGYTF	TGCAGCGTTGACCCAGACAGAACTAACTATGGCTACACCTTC
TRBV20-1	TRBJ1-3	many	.	CSANKPSYQTGNTIYF	TGCAGTGCTAATAAGCCCTCTTATCAGACTGGAAACACCATATATTTT
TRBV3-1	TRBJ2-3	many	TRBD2	CASSQEPSGSYTQYF	TGTGCCAGCAGCCAAGAGCCTAGCGGGAGTTATACGCAGTATTTT
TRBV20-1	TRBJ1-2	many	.	CSAREPGSYGYTF	TGCAGTGCTAGAGAGCCAGGGTCGTATGGCTACACCTTC
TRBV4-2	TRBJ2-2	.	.	CASSPGPGELFF	TGTGCCAGCAGCCCGGGACCAGGGGAGCTGTTTTTT
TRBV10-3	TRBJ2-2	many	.	CAISAREVKTGELFF	TGTGCCATCAGTGCACGGGAAGTCAAAACCGGGGAGCTGTTTTTT
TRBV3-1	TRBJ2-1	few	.	CASSQVDEQFF	TGTGCCAGCAGCCAAGTGGATGAGCAGTTCTTC
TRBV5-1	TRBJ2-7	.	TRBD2	CASGQAGAYEQYF	TGCGCCAGTGGACAAGCGGGAGCCTACGAGCAGTACTTC
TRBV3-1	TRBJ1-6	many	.	CASSQGGGPLHF	TGTGCCAGCAGCCAAGGGGGGGGACCCCTCCACTTT
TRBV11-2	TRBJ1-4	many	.	CASSLRGQREKLFF	TGTGCCAGCAGCTTACGGGGGCAAAGGGAAAAACTGTTTTTT
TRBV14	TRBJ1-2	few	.	CASSQALAAAYGYTF	TGTGCCAGCAGCCAGGCCCTCGCGGCGGCGTATGGCTACACCTTC
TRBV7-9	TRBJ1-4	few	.	CASSLWPPFLATNEKLFF	TGTGCCAGCAGCTTATGGCCCCCTTTTCTTGCAACTAATGAAAAACTGTTTTTT
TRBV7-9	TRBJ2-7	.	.	CASSSQGPYEQYF	TGTGCCAGCAGCTCGCAGGGACCCTACGAGCAGTACTTC
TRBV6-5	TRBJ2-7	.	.	CASSYRLGSYEQYF	TGTGCCAGCAGTTACCGGCTCGGATCCTACGAGCAGTACTTC
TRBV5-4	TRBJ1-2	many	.	CASSLDVYGYTF	TGTGCCAGCAGCTTGGATGTCTATGGCTACACCTTC
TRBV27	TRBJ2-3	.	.	CASSLLASPASTDTQYF	TGTGCCAGCAGTTTATTGGCGAGCCCCGCGTCCACAGATACGCAGTATTTT
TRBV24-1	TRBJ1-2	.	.	CATSDSGDNYGYTF	TGTGCCACCAGTGATTCTGGGGATAACTATGGCTACACCTTC
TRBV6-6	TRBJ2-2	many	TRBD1	CASIGTGDMGELFF	TGTGCCAGCATAGGCACAGGGGACATGGGGGAGCTGTTTTTT
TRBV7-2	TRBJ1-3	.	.	CASKEGLAGNTIYF	TGTGCCAGCAAAGAGGGTCTGGCTGGAAACACCATATATTTT
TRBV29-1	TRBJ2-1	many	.	CSVVVQGAYNEQFF	TGCAGCGTTGTTGTCCAGGGTGCCTACAATGAGCAGTTCTTC
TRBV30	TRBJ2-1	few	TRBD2	CACGTSGGGSYNEQFF	TGTGCCTGTGGGACTAGCGGGGGGGGGTCCTACAATGAGCAGTTCTTC
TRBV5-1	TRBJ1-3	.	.	CASSAVGSGNTIYF	TGCGCCAGCAGCGCGGTGGGGTCTGGAAACACCATATATTTT
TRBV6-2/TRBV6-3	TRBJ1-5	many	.	CASIPGGRRNQPQHF	TGTGCCAGCATCCCCGGGGGTCGTCGCAATCAGCCCCAGCATTTT
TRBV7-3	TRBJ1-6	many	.	CASSLRGDYNSPLHF	TGTGCCAGCAGCTTAAGGGGGGACTATAATTCACCCCTCCACTTT
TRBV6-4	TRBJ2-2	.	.	CASSSGGGTGELFF	TGTGCCAGCAGTTCTGGGGGAGGAACCGGGGAGCTGTTTTTT
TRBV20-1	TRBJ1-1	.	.	CSARKGGYHTEAFF	TGCAGTGCTAGAAAAGGGGGGTACCACACTGAAGCTTTCTTT
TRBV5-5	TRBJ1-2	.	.	CASSPLLTGTDYGYTF	TGTGCCAGCAGCCCCCTTCTAACGGGGACGGACTATGGCTACACCTTC
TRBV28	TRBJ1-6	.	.	CASSPQGGNSPLHF	TGTGCCAGCAGTCCTCAGGGTGGTAATTCACCCCTCCACTTT
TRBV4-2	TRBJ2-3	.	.	CASRAGAGQTDTQYF	TGTGCCAGCAGGGCCGGGGCGGGGCAAACAGATACGCAGTATTTT
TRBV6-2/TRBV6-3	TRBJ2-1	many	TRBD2	CASSLLDVVLAGGFSYNEQFF	TGTGCCAGCAGTTTACTCGACGTGGTGCTAGCGGGGGGCTTCTCCTACAATGAGCAGTTCTTC
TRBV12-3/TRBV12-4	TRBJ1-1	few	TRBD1	CASSRQGRTEAFF	TGTGCCAGCAGCCGACAGGGGCGAACTGAAGCTTTCTTT
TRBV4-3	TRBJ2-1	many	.	CASSPPGSDNEQFF	TGCGCCAGCAGCCCGCCCGGGTCCGACAATGAGCAGTTCTTC
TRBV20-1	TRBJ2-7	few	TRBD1	CSARLDRETIVYEQYF	TGCAGTGCTAGGCTGGACAGGGAAACTATAGTCTACGAGCAGTACTTC
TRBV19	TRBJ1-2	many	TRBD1	CASSIDRTGNGGYTF	TGTGCCAGTAGTATAGATCGGACAGGGAACGGTGGCTACACCTTC
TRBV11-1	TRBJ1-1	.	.	CASSLPGGMNTEAFF	TGTGCCAGCAGCTTACCTGGAGGGATGAACACTGAAGCTTTCTTT